The entry that follows covers one TCR beta chain sequence. Clones were sequenced by immunoSEQ multiplex PCR, and TCRdb holds only the in-frame ones, with some missing. This table has some 68,000 clones, around 91% appearing once. This sample is drawn from a study of blood T cell repertoires in COVID-19. The trim removed 5 bases at V and 6 bases at J, leaving 8 bases unmatched. This CDR3 spans 15 amino acids. CDR1 and CDR2 (germline): SGHAT, FQNNGV. The chain carries TRBV11-2 and TRBJ1-4, with TRBD1 matching 8 bases. The material sequenced was peripheral blood. The sequence was obtained from a man aged 50-59 years with acute or convalescent COVID-19. The CDR3 protein is CASSRSGQGYEKLFF. The CDR3 DNA reads TGTGCCAGCAGCCGCTCCGGACAGGGTTATGAAAAACTGTTTTTT.